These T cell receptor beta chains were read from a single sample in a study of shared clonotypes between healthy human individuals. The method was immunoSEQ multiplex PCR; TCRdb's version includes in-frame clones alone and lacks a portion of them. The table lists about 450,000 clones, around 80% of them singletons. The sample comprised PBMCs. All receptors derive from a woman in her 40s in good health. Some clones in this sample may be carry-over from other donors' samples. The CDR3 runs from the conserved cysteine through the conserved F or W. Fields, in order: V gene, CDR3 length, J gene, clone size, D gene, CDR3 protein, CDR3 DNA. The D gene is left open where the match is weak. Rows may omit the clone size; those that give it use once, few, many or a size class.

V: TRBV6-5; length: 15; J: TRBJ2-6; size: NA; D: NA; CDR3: CASSTASSGANVLTF; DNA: TGTGCCAGCAGCACCGCTTCCTCCGGGGCCAACGTCCTGACTTTC
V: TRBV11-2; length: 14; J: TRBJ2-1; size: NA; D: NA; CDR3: CASSLDPGWYEQFF; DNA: TGTGCCAGCAGCTTAGATCCGGGGTGGTATGAGCAGTTCTTC
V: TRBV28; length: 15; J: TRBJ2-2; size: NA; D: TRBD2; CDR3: CASSLRLAGAGELFF; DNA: TGTGCCAGCAGTCTTAGACTAGCGGGAGCCGGGGAGCTGTTTTTT
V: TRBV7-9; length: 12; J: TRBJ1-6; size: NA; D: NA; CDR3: CASSPGPLALHF; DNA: TGTGCCAGCAGCCCGGGCCCTTTGGCCCTCCACTTT
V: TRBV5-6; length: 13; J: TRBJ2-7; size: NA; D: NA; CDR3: CASSSGRSYEQYF; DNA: TGTGCCAGCAGCTCGGGACGGTCCTACGAGCAGTACTTC
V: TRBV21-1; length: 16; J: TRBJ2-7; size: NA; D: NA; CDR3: CASSKVGGEGSYEQYF; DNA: TGTGCCAGCAGCAAAGTCGGGGGGGAGGGCTCCTACGAGCAGTACTTC
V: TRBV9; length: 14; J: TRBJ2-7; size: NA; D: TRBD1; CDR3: CASSDRGSSYEQYF; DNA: TGTGCCAGCAGCGACAGGGGAAGCTCCTACGAGCAGTACTTC
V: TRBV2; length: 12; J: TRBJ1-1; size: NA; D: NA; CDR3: CASGIGGTEAFF; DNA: TGTGCCAGCGGGATCGGGGGGACTGAAGCTTTCTTT
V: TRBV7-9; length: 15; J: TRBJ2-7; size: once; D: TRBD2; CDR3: CASNELAGGFYEQYF; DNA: TGTGCCAGCAACGAACTAGCGGGAGGGTTCTACGAGCAGTACTTC
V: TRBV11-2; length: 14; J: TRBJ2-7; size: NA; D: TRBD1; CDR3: CASRGTGILNEQYF; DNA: TGTGCCAGCAGAGGGACAGGGATTCTGAACGAGCAGTACTTC
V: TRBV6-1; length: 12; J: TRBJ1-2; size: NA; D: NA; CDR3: CASSEGNYGYTF; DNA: TGTGCCAGCAGTGAAGGGAACTATGGCTACACCTTC
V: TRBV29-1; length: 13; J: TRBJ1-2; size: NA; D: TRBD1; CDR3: CSACETGAYGYTF; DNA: TGCAGCGCCTGTGAGACAGGGGCCTATGGCTACACCTTC
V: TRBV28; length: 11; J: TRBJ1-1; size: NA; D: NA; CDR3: CASSEYTEAFF; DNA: TGTGCCAGCAGTGAGTACACTGAAGCTTTCTTT
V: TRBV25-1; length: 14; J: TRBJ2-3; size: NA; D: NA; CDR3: CASSDRTDTDTQYF; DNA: TGTGCCAGCAGTGACAGGACAGACACAGATACGCAGTATTTT
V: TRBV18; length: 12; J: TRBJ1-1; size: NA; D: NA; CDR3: CASSPGGAEAFF; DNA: TGTGCCAGCTCACCGGGGGGGGCTGAAGCTTTCTTT
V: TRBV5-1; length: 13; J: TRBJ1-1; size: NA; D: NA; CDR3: CASSFDGRTEAFF; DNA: TGCGCCAGCAGCTTTGATGGTCGGACAGAGGCTTTCTTT
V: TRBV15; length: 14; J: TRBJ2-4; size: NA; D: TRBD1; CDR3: CATSRDLQGAVQYF; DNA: TGTGCCACCAGCAGGGATCTACAGGGGGCTGTTCAGTACTTC
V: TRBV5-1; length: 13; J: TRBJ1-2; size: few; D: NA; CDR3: CASSLDYSYGYTF; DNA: TGCGCCAGCAGCTTGGATTACAGCTATGGCTACACCTTC
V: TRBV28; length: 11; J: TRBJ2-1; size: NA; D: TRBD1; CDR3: CASSPDRGQFF; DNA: TGTGCCAGCAGTCCGGACAGGGGGCAGTTCTTC
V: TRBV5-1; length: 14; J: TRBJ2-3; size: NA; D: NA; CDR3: CASSSVGGTDTQYF; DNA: TGCGCCAGCAGCTCGGTAGGGGGCACAGATACGCAGTATTTT
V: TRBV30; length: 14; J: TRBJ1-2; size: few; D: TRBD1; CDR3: CAWSVKTGPYGYTF; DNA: TGTGCCTGGAGTGTCAAGACAGGGCCTTATGGCTACACCTTC
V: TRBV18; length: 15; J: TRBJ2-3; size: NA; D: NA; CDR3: CASSPPNGGTDTQYF; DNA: TGTGCCAGCTCACCACCGAACGGGGGCACAGATACGCAGTATTTT
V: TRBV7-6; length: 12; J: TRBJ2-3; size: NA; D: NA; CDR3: CASSSDRYTQYF; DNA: TGTGCCAGCAGCTCAGACAGGTATACGCAGTATTTT
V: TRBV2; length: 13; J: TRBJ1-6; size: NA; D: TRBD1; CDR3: CASRADRGSPLHF; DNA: TGTGCCAGCAGGGCTGACAGGGGTTCACCCCTCCACTTT
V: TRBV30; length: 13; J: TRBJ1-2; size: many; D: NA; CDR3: CAWSEMTHYGYTF; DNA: TGTGCCTGGAGTGAGATGACTCACTATGGCTACACCTTC
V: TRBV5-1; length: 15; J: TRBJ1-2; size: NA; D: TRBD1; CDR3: CASSLGTGPNYGYTF; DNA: TGCGCCAGCAGCTTGGGGACAGGGCCTAACTATGGCTACACCTTC
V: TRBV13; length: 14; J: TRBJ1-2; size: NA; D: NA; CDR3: CASSLELAQYGYTF; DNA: TGTGCCAGCAGCTTAGAATTGGCACAATATGGCTACACCTTC
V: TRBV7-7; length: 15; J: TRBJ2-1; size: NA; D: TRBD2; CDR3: CASSLKAGGYNEQFF; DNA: TGTGCTAGCAGCTTAAAAGCGGGAGGGTACAATGAGCAGTTCTTC
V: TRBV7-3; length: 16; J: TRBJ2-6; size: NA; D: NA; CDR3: CASSPHGSSGANVLTF; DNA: TGTGCCAGCAGCCCGCACGGGAGCTCTGGGGCCAACGTCCTGACTTTC
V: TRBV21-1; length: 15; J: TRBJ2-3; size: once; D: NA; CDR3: CASSKVGTPGDTQYF; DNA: TGTGCCAGCAGCAAAGTGGGGACCCCAGGAGATACGCAGTATTTT
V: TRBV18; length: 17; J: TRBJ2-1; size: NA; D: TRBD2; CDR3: CASSPGGDPSSYNEQFF; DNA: TGTGCCAGCTCACCAGGGGGGGATCCAAGCTCCTACAATGAGCAGTTCTTC